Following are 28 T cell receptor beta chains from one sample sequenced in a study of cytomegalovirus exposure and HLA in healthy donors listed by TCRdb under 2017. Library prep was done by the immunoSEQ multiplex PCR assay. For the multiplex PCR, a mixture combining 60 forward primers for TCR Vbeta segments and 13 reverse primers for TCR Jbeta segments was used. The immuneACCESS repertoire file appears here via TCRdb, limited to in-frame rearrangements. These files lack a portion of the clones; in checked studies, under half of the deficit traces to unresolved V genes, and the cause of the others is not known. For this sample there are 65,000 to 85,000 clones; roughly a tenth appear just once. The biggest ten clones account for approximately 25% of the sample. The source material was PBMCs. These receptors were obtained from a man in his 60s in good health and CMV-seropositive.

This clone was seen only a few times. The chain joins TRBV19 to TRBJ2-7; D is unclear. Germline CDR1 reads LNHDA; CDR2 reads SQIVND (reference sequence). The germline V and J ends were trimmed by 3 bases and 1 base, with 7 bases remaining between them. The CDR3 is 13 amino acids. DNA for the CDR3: TGTGCCAGTAGTATGGCTAGTTCCTACGAGCAGTACTTC. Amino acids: CASSMASSYEQYF.

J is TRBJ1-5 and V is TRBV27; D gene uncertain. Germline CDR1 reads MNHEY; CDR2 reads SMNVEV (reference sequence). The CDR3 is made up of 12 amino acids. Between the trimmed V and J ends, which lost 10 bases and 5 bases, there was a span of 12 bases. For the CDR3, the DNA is TGTGCCACTGGTAGAGTGGATCAGCCCCAGCATTTT. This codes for CATGRVDQPQHF.

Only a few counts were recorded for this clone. Here the CDR3 DNA reads TGTGCCAGCAGTGAATTCGGGACAGGGAGAGAGACCCAGTACTTC. Translating gives CASSEFGTGRETQYF. The rearrangement uses TRBV25-1 and TRBJ2-5; 9 bases map to TRBD1. Germline V gene lookup returns CDR1 MGHDK and CDR2 SYGVNS. This CDR3 contains 15 residues. V lost 1 base to trimming and J lost 4 bases; unmatched junction nucleotides: 4.

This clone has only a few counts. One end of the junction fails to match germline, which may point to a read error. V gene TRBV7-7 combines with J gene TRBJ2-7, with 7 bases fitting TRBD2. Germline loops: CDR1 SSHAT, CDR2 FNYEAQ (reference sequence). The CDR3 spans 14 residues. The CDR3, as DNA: TGTGCTAGCAGCTCAGAGCGGGACTCCTACGAGCAGTACTTC. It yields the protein CASSSERDSYEQYF.

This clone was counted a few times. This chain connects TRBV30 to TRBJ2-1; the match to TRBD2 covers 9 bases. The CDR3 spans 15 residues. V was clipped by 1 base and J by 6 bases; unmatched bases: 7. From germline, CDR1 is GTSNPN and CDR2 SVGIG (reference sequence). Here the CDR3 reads CAWSGGLAGLNEQFF. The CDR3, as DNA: TGTGCCTGGAGTGGTGGCCTAGCGGGACTCAATGAGCAGTTCTTC.

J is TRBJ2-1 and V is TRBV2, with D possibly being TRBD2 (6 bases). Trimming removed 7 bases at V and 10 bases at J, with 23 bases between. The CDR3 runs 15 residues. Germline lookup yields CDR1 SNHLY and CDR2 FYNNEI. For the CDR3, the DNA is TGTGCCAGCATCCCCGTGCGGACCCCCGGAGGGGAGCAGTTCTTC. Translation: CASIPVRTPGGEQFF.

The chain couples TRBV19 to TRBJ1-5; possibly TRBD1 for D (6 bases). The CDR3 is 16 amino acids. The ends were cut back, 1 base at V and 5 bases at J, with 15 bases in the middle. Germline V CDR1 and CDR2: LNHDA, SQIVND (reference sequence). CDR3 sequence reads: CASSIGVRTDYQPQHF. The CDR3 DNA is TGTGCCAGTAGTATAGGTGTGAGGACAGATTATCAGCCCCAGCATTTT. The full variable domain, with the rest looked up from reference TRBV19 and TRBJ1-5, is DGGITQSPKYLFRKEGQNVTLSCEQNLNHDAMYWYRQDPGQGLRLIYYSQIVNDFQKGDIAEGYSVSREKKESFPLTVTSAQKNPTAFYLCASSIGVRTDYQPQHFGDGTRLSIL.

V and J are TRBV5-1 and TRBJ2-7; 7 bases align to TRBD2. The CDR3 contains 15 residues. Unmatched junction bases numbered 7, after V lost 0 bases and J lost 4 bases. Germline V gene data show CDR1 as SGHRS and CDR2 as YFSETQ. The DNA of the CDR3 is TGCGCCAGCAGCTTGGAGTCTAGCGGAGCGTACGAGCAGTACTTC. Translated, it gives CASSLESSGAYEQYF.

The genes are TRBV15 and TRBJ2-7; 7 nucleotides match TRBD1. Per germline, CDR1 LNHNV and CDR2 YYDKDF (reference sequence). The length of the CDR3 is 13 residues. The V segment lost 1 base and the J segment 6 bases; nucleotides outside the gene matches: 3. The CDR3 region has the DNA TGTGCCACCAGCAGAGGACAGGGCACCGAGCAGTACGTC. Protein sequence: CATSRGQGTEQYV.

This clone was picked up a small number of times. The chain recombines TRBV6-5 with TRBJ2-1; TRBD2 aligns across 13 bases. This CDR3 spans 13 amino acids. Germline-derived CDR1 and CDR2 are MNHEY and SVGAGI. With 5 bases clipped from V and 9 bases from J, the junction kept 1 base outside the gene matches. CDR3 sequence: CASSGLAGVEQFF. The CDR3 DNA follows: TGTGCCAGCAGTGGACTAGCGGGAGTTGAGCAGTTCTTC.

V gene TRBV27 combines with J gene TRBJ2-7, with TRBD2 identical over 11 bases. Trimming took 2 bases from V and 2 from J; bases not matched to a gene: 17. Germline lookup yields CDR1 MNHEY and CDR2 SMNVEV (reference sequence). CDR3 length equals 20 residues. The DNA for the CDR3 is TGTGCCAGCAGTTTACAAGCTTGGAGTAGCGGGAGGGCTCTTACCTACGAGCAGTACTTC. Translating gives CASSLQAWSSGRALTYEQYF.

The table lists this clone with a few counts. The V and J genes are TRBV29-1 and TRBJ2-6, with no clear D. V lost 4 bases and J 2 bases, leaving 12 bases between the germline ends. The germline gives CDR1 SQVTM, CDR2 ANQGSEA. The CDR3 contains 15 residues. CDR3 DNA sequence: TGCAGCGTTGTAGGCTTGCAGGCTGGGGCCAACGTCCTGACTTTC. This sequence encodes CSVVGLQAGANVLTF.

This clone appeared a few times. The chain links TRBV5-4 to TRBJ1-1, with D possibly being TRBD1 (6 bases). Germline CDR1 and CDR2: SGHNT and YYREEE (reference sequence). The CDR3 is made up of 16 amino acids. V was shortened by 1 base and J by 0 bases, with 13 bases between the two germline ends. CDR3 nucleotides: TGTGCCAGCAGCTTGATAGGGGGGGGAATGAACACTGAAGCTTTCTTT. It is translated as CASSLIGGGMNTEAFF.

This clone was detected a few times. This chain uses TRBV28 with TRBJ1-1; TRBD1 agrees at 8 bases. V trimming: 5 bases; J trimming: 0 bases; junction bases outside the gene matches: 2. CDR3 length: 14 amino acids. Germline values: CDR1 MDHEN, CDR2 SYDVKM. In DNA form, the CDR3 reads TGTGCCAGCAGTCAGGGGGCCTTGAACACTGAAGCTTTCTTT. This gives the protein CASSQGALNTEAFF. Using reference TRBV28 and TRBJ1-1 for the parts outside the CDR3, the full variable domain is DVKVTQSSRYLVKRTGEKVFLECVQDMDHENMFWYRQDPGLGLRLIYFSYDVKMKEKGDIPEGYSVSREKKERFSLILESASTNQTSMYLCASSQGALNTEAFFGQGTRLTVV.

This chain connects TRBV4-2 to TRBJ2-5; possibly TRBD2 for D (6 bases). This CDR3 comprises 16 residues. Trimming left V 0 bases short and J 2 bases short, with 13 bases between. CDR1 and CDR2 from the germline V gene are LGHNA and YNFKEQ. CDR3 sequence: CASSQDDLAGQETQYF. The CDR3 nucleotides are TGTGCCAGCAGCCAAGACGACCTTGCGGGGCAAGAGACCCAGTACTTC.

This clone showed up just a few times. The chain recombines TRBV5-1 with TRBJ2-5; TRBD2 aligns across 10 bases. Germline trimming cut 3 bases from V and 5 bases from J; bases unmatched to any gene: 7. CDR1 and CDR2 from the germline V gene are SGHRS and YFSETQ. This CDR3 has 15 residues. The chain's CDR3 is CASSSGLAEGETQYF. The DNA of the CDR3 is TGCGCCAGCAGCTCAGGACTAGCGGAGGGGGAGACCCAGTACTTC.

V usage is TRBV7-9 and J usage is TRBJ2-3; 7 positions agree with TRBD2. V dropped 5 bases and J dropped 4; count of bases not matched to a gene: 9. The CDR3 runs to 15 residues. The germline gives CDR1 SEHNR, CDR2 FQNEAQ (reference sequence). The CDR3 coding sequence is TGTGCCAGCAGCCACCCCAGGGAGGGCCCAGATACGCAGTATTTT. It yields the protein CASSHPREGPDTQYF.

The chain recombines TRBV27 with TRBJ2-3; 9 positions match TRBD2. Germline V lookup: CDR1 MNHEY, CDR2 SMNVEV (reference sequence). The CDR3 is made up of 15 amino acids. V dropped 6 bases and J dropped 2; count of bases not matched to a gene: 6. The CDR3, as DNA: TGTGCCAGCAGGGGCGGGGGGGCTAACACAGATACGCAGTATTTT. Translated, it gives CASRGGGANTDTQYF.

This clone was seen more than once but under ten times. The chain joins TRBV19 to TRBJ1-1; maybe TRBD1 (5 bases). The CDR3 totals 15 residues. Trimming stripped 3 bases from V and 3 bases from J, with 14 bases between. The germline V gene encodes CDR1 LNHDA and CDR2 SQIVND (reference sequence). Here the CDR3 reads CASSIPGGVDTEAFF. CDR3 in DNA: TGTGCCAGTAGTATTCCGGGGGGAGTGGACACTGAAGCTTTCTTT.

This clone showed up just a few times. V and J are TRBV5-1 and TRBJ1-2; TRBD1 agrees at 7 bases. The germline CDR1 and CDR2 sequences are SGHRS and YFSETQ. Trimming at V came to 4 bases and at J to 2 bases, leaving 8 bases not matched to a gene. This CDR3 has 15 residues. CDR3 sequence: CASSPRPGQNYGYTF. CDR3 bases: TGCGCCAGCAGCCCGCGACCGGGACAGAACTATGGCTACACCTTC.

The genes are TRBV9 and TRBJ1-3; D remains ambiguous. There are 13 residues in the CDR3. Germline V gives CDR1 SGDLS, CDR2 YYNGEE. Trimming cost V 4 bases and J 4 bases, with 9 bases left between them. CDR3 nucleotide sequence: TGTGCCAGCAGCCCCCCGTCCGGAAACACCATATATTTT. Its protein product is CASSPPSGNTIYF.

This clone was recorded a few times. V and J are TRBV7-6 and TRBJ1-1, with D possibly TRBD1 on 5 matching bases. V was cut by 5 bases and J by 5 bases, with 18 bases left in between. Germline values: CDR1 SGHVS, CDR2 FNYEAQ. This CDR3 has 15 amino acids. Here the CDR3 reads CASSPGAGVGTEAFF. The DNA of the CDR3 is TGTGCCAGCAGCCCCGGAGCGGGGGTAGGTACTGAAGCTTTCTTT. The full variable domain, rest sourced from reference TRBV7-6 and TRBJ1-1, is GAGVSQSPRYKVTKRGQDVALRCDPISGHVSLYWYRQALGQGPEFLTYFNYEAQQDKSGLPNDRFSAERPEGSISTLTIQRTEQRDSAMYRCASSPGAGVGTEAFFGQGTRLTVV.

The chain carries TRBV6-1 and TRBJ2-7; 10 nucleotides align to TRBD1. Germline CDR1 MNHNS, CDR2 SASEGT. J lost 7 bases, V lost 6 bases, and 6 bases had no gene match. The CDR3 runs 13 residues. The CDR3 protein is CASSGTGDREQYF. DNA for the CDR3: TGTGCCAGCAGCGGGACAGGGGACAGGGAGCAGTACTTC.

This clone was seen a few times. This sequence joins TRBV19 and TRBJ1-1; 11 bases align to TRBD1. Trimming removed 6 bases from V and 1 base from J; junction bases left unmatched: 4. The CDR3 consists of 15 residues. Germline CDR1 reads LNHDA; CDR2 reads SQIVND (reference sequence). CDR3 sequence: CASRDRGLGNTEAFF. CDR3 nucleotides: TGTGCCAGTAGGGACAGGGGGCTGGGGAACACTGAAGCTTTCTTT.

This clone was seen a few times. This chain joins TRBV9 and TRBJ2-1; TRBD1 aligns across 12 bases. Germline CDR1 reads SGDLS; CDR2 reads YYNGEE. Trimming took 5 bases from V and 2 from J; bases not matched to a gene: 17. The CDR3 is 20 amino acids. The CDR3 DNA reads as TGTGCCAGCAGGGTTCCCGGGACAGGGGGCCGTATCCGGCCCTACAATGAGCAGTTCTTC. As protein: CASRVPGTGGRIRPYNEQFF.

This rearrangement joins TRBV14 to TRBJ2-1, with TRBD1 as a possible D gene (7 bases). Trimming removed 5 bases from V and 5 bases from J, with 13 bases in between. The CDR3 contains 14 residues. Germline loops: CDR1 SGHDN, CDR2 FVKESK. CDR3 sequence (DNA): TGTGCCAGCAGCTCCGGAGGGGGCCACAATGAGCAGTTCTTC. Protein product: CASSSGGGHNEQFF. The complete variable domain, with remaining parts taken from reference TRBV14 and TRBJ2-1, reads EAGVTQFPSHSVIEKGQTVTLRCDPISGHDNLYWYRRVMGKEIKFLLHFVKESKQDESGMPNNRFLAERTGGTYSTLKVQPAELEDSGVYFCASSSGGGHNEQFFGPGTRLTVL.

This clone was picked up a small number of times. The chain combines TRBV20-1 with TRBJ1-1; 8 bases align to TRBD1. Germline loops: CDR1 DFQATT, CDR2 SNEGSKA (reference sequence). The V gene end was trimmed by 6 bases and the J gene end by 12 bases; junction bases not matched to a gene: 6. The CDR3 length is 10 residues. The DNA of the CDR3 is TGCAGTGCGGTCTGGACAGGGACTTTCTTT. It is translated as CSAVWTGTFF.

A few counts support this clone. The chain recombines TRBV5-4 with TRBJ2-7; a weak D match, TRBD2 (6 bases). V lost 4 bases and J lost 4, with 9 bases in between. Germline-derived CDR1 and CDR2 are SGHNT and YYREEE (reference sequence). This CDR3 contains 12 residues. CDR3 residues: CASSTGLYEQYF. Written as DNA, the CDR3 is TGTGCCAGCAGCACGGGACTTTACGAGCAGTACTTC.